This TCR beta chain is from a study of blood T cells in healthy people across ages. General study findings and limits: The study found more naive CD4+ cells and higher diversity in long-lived than aged donors.

This CDR3 spans 15 amino acids. The germline CDR1 and CDR2 sequences are SNHLY and FYNNEI. V was pared by 6 bases and J by 6 bases, with 11 bases of the junction left unmatched. A few counts support this clonotype. Its antigen is unknown. A sample-barcoded 5' primer and a J-beta primer mix were used in a second PCR of roughly 6 to 11 cycles. Using its own MiXCR run on the 5' RACE reads, TCRdb lists one record per CDR3 protein. The sample lists approximately 580,000 distinct CDR3 sequences, approximately 25% occurring once. This same sample was also taken into another study, of T cells of mothers and their children. That report notes: Each child contributed some 3 million TCR beta CDR3 reads, while each mother contributed over 8 million.

V and J are TRBV2 and TRBJ2-1, with 7 bases fitting TRBD1. What was sequenced was blood. The origin of this receptor is a boy younger than 18 in good health. The CDR3 bases are TGTGCCAGCAGCGGACAGGCCACGCTTATCAATGAGCAGTTCTTC. Its translation is CASSGQATLINEQFF.